This TCR beta chain was observed in a study of T cells in Graves' hyperthyroidism and ophthalmopathy (dated by TCRdb to about 2019). As for the study more broadly: Peripheral blood was sampled at the time of initial diagnosis, prior to any treatment. To identify distinguishing TCR V-J signatures, a discovery cohort of 90 to 100 patients was used, comprising some 43 with Graves' ophthalmopathy and about 59 with stable Graves' hyperthyroidism. Whether ophthalmopathy could be predicted prospectively was tested in an independent validation cohort made up of 18 to 20 hyperthyroidism patients plus 17 patients who later progressed to ophthalmopathy. The approximately 98 discovery patients were randomly divided into training and test sets at a 7:3 ratio. Thyroid tissue and blood T-cell repertoires from about six Graves' hyperthyroidism patients were also compared in the study. After sampling, hyperthyroidism patients received methimazole starting at 30 mg daily, and ophthalmopathy patients received high-dose intravenous methylprednisolone. The paper describes TCR Vbeta CDR3 sequencing of about 140 peripheral blood samples, made up of 43 ophthalmopathy patients, roughly 80 hyperthyroidism patients and 17 progressor patients. The full study reports these points: A model built on a 13 V-J signature distinguished ophthalmopathy from stable hyperthyroidism, reaching about 88% sensitivity and about 81% specificity in cross-validation and 80%/75% in testing. In validation, progression to ophthalmopathy was predicted by the model with roughly 69% sensitivity and 72.22% specificity, a median of approximately 7.1 months before onset. Sample size was not statistically predetermined, and blinding of investigators to group allocation was not performed. Most expanded thyroid clonotypes (frequency above 0.001) were also found in blood, which suggests that blood repertoires may mirror thyroid immune responses.

This clonotype was counted a few times. Which antigen it targets is not known. No clone much larger than this one lies a single base away; base qualities are absent. Hyperthyroidism patients were newly diagnosed, with disease duration under 2 months, and aged 18 to 65 years. Any patient with an uncontrolled infection, another autoimmune disease, pregnancy or lactation was excluded. Clinical symptoms, serum thyroxine and TRAb, thyroid ultrasound, and orbital computed tomography formed the basis for the diagnoses. Blood from progressor patients was drawn when they were first diagnosed with hyperthyroidism, before any ophthalmopathy symptoms appeared. PBMCs were separated from roughly 9.6 ml of fresh peripheral blood using Ficoll-Paque density gradient centrifugation. Progressor patients were first diagnosed with Graves' hyperthyroidism and then developed ophthalmopathy during follow-up. Trizol reagent was used to extract total RNA, and RNA quality was then checked on an Agilent 2100 Bioanalyzer.

Trimming removed 5 bases from V and 6 bases from J; the gene matches leave 7 bases unexplained. For CDR1 and CDR2, the germline V gene (reference sequence) lists MNHEY and SMNVEV. The CDR3, from cysteine to phenylalanine, totals 14 residues. Only the CDR3 part of the read is kept: 42 bases, read in frame from the first base. Amplification of TCR beta CDR3 regions was carried out from RNA transcripts. The first round of RT-PCR for the TCR CDR3 was performed with the HTBI primer set and the Qiagen OneStep RT-PCR kit. Libraries were constructed in a second round of multiplex PCR, after which size selection and purification were performed. Sequencing of the libraries was done on an Illumina HiSeq2000 using paired-end 100 bp reads. In the authors' own workflow: Raw data were processed with SOAPnuke, discarding reads with adapters, uncalled bases, mean Phred below 15, or no exact constant-primer or identifier match. High-quality paired reads were merged with COPE v1.2.5, and unique nucleotide sequences were defined as clonotypes. Clonotypes were aligned to IMGT TRBV, TRBD and TRBJ reference segments using MiTCR v1.1. The analysis was restricted to V-J combinations with a frequency above 0.0001, which together covered 99% to 99.2% of the repertoires. A TCS score was defined as the ratio between F50 (clonal expansion) and ExV (chaos), using BLOSUM62-based TCRdist between CDR3 peptides within each V-J. Welch's t-statistics and random forest reduced some 510 V-J features to fewer than 15, which were used in a naive Bayes classifier (R e1071). Using fastp trimming at Q25 and MiXCR clonotype assembly, TCRdb reanalyzed the public sequencing data and kept in-frame beta chains. Entries are consolidated by CDR3 protein sequence, retaining the most common genes and DNA. TCRdb's processing, not the authors' own work, is the source of the V and J calls. This sample is represented by 730,000 or so distinct CDR3 sequences; about 19% of them were singletons. 16% of the sample belongs to the ten largest clones.

Here the chain combines TRBV27 and TRBJ2-5; the junction holds 9 bases that match TRBD2. The specimen was blood. The sequence was obtained from a woman aged 50 to 60 with Graves' hyperthyroidism that later progressed to Graves' ophthalmopathy. In nucleotide form, the sequence is TGTGCCAGCAGTCCGGTAGCGGGGGTAAAGACCCAGTACTTC. It codes for CASSPVAGVKTQYF.